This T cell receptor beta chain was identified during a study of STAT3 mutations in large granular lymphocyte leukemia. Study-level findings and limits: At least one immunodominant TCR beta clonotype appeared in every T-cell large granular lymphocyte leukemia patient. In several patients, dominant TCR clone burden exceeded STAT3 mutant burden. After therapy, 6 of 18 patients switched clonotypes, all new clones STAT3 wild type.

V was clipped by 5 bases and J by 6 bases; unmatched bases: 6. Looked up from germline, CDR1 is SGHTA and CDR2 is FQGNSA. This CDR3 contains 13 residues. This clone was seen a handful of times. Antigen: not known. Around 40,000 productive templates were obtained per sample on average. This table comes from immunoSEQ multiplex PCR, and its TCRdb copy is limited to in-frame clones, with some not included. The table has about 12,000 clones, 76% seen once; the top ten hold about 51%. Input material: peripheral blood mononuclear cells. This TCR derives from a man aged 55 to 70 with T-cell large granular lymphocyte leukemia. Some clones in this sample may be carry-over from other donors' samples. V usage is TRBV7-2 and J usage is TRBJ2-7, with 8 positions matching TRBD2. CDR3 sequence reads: CASSPTAGAEQYF. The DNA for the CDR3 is TGTGCCAGCAGCCCCACAGCGGGAGCCGAGCAGTACTTC. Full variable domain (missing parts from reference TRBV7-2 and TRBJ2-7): GAGVSQSPSNKVTEKGKDVELRCDPISGHTALYWYRQSLGQGLEFLIYFQGNSAPDKSGLPSDRFSAERTGGSVSTLTIQRTQQEDSAVYLCASSPTAGAEQYFGPGTRLTVT.